This T cell receptor beta chain was profiled in a study of blood T cell repertoires in COVID-19. CDR3 length: 16 amino acids. Between the trimmed V and J ends, which lost 2 bases and 1 base, there was a span of 15 bases. The germline CDR1 and CDR2 sequences are MDHEN and SYDVKM. The table came from immunoSEQ multiplex PCR; TCRdb's copy has only in-frame clones and leaves some out. The table lists a few hundred thousand clones, approximately 83% of them singletons, with approximately 1.3% in the top ten. Material for sequencing was PBMCs or T cells enriched from blood (not recorded which). The rearrangement uses TRBV28 and TRBJ2-7; D might be TRBD2 (5 bases). This TCR derives from a woman between 40 and 55 years old with acute COVID-19. Here the CDR3 reads CASSLGVRALSYEQYF. Written as DNA, the CDR3 is TGTGCCAGCAGTTTAGGGGTGCGGGCCTTATCCTACGAGCAGTACTTC. Supplemented by reference TRBV28 and TRBJ2-7, the full variable domain reads DVKVTQSSRYLVKRTGEKVFLECVQDMDHENMFWYRQDPGLGLRLIYFSYDVKMKEKGDIPEGYSVSREKKERFSLILESASTNQTSMYLCASSLGVRALSYEQYFGPGTRLTVT.